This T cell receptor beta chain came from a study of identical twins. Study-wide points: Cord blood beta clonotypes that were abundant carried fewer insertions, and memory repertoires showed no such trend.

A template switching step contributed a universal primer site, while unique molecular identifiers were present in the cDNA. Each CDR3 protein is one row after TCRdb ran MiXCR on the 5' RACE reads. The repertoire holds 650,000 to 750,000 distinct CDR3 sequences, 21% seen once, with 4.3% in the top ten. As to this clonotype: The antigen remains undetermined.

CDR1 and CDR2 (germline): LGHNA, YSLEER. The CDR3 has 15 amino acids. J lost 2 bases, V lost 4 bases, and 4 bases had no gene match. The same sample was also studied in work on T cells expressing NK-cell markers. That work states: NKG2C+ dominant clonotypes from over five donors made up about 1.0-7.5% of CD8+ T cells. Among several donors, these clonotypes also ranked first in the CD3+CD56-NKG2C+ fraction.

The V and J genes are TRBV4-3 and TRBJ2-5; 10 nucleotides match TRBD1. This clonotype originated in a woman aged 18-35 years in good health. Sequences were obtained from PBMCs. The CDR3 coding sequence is TGCGCCAGCAGCCTTGTGGGACAGGGGCAAGAGACCCAGTACTTC. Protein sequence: CASSLVGQGQETQYF.